Listed here is a single T cell receptor beta chain. Its antigen remains unknown. TCRdb re-called the RT-PCR reads through MiXCR, storing one row per CDR3 protein. The sample has 650,000 or so distinct CDR3 sequences, 11% to 15% seen once. The CDR3 is 15 residues long. V gave up 7 bases and J gave up 5 bases, with 17 bases separating them. Germline CDR1 reads MNHEY; CDR2 reads SVGEGT. The data stem from a study of response to subunit inactivated influenza vaccine. Notes on the study in general: Few additional T cells are recruited per seasonal influenza vaccination, authors suggested.

The source material was PBMCs from blood, sampled 14 to 15 days before vaccination. The clonotype comes from a middle-aged man who received an inactivated influenza vaccine. V is TRBV6-2 or TRBV6-3 and J is TRBJ2-2, with D tentatively TRBD2 (6 bases). In DNA form, the CDR3 reads TGTGCCAGCAAGTACCGGGGGATGGGGACCGGGGAGCTGTTTTTT. This gives the protein CASKYRGMGTGELFF.